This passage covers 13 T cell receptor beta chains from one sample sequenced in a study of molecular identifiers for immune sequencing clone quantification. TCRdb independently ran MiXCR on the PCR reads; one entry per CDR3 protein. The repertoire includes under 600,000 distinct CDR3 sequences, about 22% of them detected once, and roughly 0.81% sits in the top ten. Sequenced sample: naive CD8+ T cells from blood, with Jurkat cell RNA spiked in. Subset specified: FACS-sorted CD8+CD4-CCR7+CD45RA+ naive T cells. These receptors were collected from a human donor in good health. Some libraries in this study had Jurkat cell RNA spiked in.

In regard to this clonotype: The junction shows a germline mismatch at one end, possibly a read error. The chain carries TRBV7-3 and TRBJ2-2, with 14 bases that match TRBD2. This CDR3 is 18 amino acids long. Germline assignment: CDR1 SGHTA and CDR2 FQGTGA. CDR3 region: CASSSGLAGGLNTGELFF. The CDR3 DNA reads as TGTGCCAGCAGCTCCGGACTAGCGGGAGGACTGAACACCGGGGAGTTGTTTTTT.

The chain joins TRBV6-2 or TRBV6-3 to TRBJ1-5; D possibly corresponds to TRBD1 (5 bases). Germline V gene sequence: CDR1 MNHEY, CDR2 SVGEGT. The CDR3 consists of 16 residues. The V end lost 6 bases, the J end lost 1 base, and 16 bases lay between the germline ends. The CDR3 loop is CASRGKGRLSNQPQHF. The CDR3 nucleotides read TGTGCCAGCAGGGGGAAGGGGCGTCTAAGCAATCAGCCCCAGCATTTT.

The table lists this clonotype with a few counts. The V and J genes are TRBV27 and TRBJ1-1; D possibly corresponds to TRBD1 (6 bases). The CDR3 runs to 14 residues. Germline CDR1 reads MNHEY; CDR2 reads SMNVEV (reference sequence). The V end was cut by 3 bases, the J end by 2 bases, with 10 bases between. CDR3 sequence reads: CASSFGQTNTEAFF. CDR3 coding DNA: TGTGCCAGCAGTTTTGGACAGACTAACACTGAAGCTTTCTTT.

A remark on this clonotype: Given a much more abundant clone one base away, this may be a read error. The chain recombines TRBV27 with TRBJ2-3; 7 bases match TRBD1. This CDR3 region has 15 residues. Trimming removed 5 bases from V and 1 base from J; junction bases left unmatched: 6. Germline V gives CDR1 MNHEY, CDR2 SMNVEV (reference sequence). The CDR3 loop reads CASSQWDSGTDTQYF. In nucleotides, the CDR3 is TGTGCCAGCAGTCAATGGGACAGCGGCACAGATACGCAGTATTTT.

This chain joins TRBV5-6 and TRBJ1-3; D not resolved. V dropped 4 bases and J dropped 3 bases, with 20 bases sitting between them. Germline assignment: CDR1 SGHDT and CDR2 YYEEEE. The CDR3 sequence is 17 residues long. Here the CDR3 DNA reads TGTGCCAGCAGCCTGTCGGGCCCCAGGAGCCTTGGAAACACCATATATTTT. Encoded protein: CASSLSGPRSLGNTIYF. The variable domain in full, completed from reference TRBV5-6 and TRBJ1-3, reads DAGVTQSPTHLIKTRGQQVTLRCSPKSGHDTVSWYQQALGQGPQFIFQYYEEEERQRGNFPDRFSGHQFPNYSSELNVNALLLGDSALYLCASSLSGPRSLGNTIYFGEGSWLTVV.

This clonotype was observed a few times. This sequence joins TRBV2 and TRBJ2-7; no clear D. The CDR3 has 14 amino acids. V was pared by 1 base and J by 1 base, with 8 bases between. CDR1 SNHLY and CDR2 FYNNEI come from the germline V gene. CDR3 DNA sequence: TGTGCCAGCAGTGAAGGTGGGGTATCCTACGAGCAGTACTTC. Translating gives CASSEGGVSYEQYF.

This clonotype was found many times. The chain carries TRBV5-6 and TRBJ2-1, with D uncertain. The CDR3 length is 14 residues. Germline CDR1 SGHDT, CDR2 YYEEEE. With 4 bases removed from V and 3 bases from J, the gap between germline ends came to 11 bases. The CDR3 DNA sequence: TGTGCCAGCAGCCCACGGCGACTCTACAATGAGCAGTTCTTC. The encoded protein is CASSPRRLYNEQFF.

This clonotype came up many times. DNA for the CDR3: TGTGCCAGCAGCCTAGGGGGCGGGGGGGCTTTTTGGACAGATACGCAGTATTTT. As protein: CASSLGGGGAFWTDTQYF. The V call is TRBV7-8, the J call TRBJ2-3; 9 nucleotides agree with TRBD2. Germline values: CDR1 SGHVS, CDR2 FQNEAQ. Losses at the gene ends were 5 bases for V and 3 bases for J; bases not matched to a gene: 15. The CDR3 is made up of 18 amino acids.

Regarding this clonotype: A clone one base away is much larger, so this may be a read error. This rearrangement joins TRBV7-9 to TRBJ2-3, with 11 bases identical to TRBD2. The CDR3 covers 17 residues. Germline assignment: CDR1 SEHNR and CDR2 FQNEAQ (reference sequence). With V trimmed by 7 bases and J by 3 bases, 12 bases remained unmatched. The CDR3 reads CASMRWSSGRATDTQYF. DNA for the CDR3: TGTGCCAGCATGCGATGGAGTAGCGGGAGGGCGACAGATACGCAGTATTTT.

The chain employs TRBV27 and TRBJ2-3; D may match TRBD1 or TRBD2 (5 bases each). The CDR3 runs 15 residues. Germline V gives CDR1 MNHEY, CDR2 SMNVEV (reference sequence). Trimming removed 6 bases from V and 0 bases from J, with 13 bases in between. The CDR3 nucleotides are TGTGCCAGCAGCCCCCCCGGGGCGAGCACAGATACGCAGTATTTT. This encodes CASSPPGASTDTQYF.

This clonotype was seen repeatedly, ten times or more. The CDR3: CASSLIGTSGGDGEQFF. The CDR3 DNA follows: TGTGCCAGCAGCTTAATAGGGACTAGCGGGGGGGATGGTGAGCAGTTCTTC. V and J are TRBV7-3 and TRBJ2-1, with TRBD2 matching 16 bases. This CDR3 is 17 amino acids long. Germline V gene lookup returns CDR1 SGHTA and CDR2 FQGTGA. The V segment lost 1 base and the J segment 9 bases; nucleotides outside the gene matches: 6.

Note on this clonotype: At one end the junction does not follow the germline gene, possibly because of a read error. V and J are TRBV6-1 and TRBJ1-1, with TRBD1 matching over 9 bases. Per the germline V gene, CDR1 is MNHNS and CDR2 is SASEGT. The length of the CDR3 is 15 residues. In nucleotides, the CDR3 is TGTGCCAGCAGTTTCATGGGACAGGGAGACACTGAAGTTTTCTTT. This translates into CASSFMGQGDTEVFF.

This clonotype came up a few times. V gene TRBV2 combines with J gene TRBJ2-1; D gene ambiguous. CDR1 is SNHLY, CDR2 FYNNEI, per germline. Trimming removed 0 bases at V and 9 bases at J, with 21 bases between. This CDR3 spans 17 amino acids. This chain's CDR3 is CASSEALGNPGNTEQFF. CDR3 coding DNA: TGTGCCAGCAGTGAAGCGCTGGGTAACCCTGGGAACACTGAGCAGTTCTTC.